The 9 T cell receptor beta chains given below trace back to one sample, sequenced in a study of cytomegalovirus exposure and HLA in healthy donors. PCR was performed using 60 Vbeta and 13 Jbeta primers. The data were produced by immunoSEQ multiplex PCR, yet TCRdb's version contains in-frame clones alone and is incomplete. The repertoire has 80,000 to 100,000 clones, about 80% of them found once; the top ten carry approximately 4%. The sample was PBMCs. Receptor source: a female donor in good health and CMV-seropositive.

This rearrangement joins TRBV7-9 to TRBJ1-5; D may be TRBD1 (5 bases). CDR1 is SEHNR, CDR2 FQNEAQ, per germline (reference sequence). Trimming pared 9 bases from V and 3 bases from J, leaving 12 bases between. This CDR3 contains 13 residues. Here the CDR3 DNA reads TGTGCCAGTGCTGGACAAACCAATCAGCCCCAGCATTTT. As protein: CASAGQTNQPQHF.

CDR3 loop: CASSFLGLAEYTDTQYF. The DNA of the CDR3 is TGTGCCAGCAGTTTTCTTGGACTAGCGGAATACACAGATACGCAGTATTTT. This rearrangement joins TRBV28 to TRBJ2-3; 10 positions agree with TRBD2. CDR3 length: 17 amino acids. Germline V lookup: CDR1 MDHEN, CDR2 SYDVKM. V trimming: 3 bases; J trimming: 2 bases; junction bases outside the gene matches: 8.

The V gene is TRBV11-2, the J gene TRBJ1-1; unclear D gene. Trimming stripped 6 bases from V and 3 bases from J, with 14 bases between. The CDR3 length is 14 residues. Germline V lookup: CDR1 SGHAT, CDR2 FQNNGV. The CDR3 DNA follows: TGTGCCAGCAGTCTAACAGTGAGCTACACTGAAGCTTTCTTT. Its translation: CASSLTVSYTEAFF.

This chain connects TRBV5-6 to TRBJ1-2, with 8 bases matching TRBD1. The CDR3 runs 17 residues. The V segment lost 0 bases and the J segment 5 bases; nucleotides outside the gene matches: 12. From germline, CDR1 is SGHDT and CDR2 YYEEEE. The CDR3 DNA follows: TGTGCCAGCAGCTTGGGGCGTAGGGACAGGAGGATTTATGGCTACACCTTC. It translates to CASSLGRRDRRIYGYTF.

This chain uses TRBV2 with TRBJ1-2, with D possibly matching TRBD1 (6 bases). This CDR3 spans 14 amino acids. Trimming removed 6 bases at V and 2 bases at J, with 13 bases between. Looked up from germline, CDR1 is SNHLY and CDR2 is FYNNEI. CDR3 protein: CASSIQQGNYGYTF. Here the CDR3 DNA reads TGTGCCAGCAGCATCCAACAGGGCAACTATGGCTACACCTTC.

The chain employs TRBV4-1 and TRBJ2-7; TRBD1 matches 11 bases. V was pared by 3 bases and J by 7 bases, with 8 bases of the junction left unmatched. The germline CDR1 and CDR2 sequences are MGHRA and YSYEKL. The CDR3 has 15 residues. CDR3 protein: CASSHSKDRGREQYF. The CDR3 DNA is TGCGCCAGCAGCCACTCTAAGGACAGGGGGCGAGAGCAGTACTTC.

The chain joins TRBV7-6 to TRBJ1-3; D gene ambiguous. Germline values: CDR1 SGHVS, CDR2 FNYEAQ. The CDR3 has 15 amino acids. V shed 0 bases and J shed 0 bases, with 6 bases lying between them. DNA of the CDR3: TGTGCCAGCAGCTTAGCGCACACCTCTGGAAACACCATATATTTT. This translates into CASSLAHTSGNTIYF.

V usage is TRBV7-2 and J usage is TRBJ2-4; the match to TRBD2 covers 12 bases. CDR3 length equals 17 residues. V trimming: 5 bases; J trimming: 7 bases; junction bases outside the gene matches: 12. Per germline, CDR1 SGHTA and CDR2 FQGNSA. In DNA form, the CDR3 reads TGTGCCAGCAGCACCCGACTAGCGGGAGTGTCGGGGAACATTCAGTACTTC. It yields the protein CASSTRLAGVSGNIQYF. The variable domain in full, with the rest retrieved from reference TRBV7-2 and TRBJ2-4, is GAGVSQSPSNKVTEKGKDVELRCDPISGHTALYWYRQSLGQGLEFLIYFQGNSAPDKSGLPSDRFSAERTGGSVSTLTIQRTQQEDSAVYLCASSTRLAGVSGNIQYFGAGTRLSVL.

This clone was recorded a few times. CDR3 sequence (DNA): TGTGCCAGCAGTCCTCCCAACACTGAAGCTTTCTTT. Amino acids: CASSPPNTEAFF. This chain joins TRBV6-6 and TRBJ1-1, with D hard to call. Germline CDR1 reads MNHNY; CDR2 reads SVGAGI (reference sequence). The CDR3 spans 12 residues. V lost 5 bases and J lost 2, with 6 bases in between.